A single T cell receptor (beta chain) is shown here with its context. Its recognized antigen is unknown. Per-base quality was not reported, and no clone a single base away is much larger than it. TCRbeta CDR3 regions were amplified from genomic DNA by means of the immunoSEQ Assay, a bias-controlled multiplex PCR. The authors' analysis ran thus. The number of nucleated cells in each sample was estimated by amplification of reference gene primers within the assay. To quantify the absolute abundance of each unique TCRbeta CDR3 rearrangement, sequence reads were collapsed and filtered. For each sample, productive Simpson clonality was calculated as the square root of Simpson's diversity index across productive rearrangements. In TCRdb, the immuneACCESS table is reduced to in-frame sequences with V and J assigned. These tables do not hold every clone; where another copy was compared, an unresolved V gene accounts for under half, and the others remain unexplained. V and J calls plus clone size are reproduced from that table; the DNA served to infer D and trimming. Here the sample has a few hundred thousand clones; about 90% occur a single time. 3.5% to 4.5% of the sample belongs to the ten largest clones.

V trim: 4 bases; J trim: 4 bases; unmatched bases: 5. CDR1 and CDR2, looked up from the germline V gene, are SGHRS and YFSETQ. From the cysteine through the phenylalanine, the CDR3 covers 14 amino acids. The CDR3 DNA has 42 bases and is translated from base 1. The data belong to a study of blood T cell repertoires in COVID-19 (dated by TCRdb to the early 2020s). Study-level background: The collaborator samples originated in the United States, Italy and Spain and spanned the acute and convalescent phases of COVID-19. The material from the prospective study consisted of cDNA or gDNA derived from T cells, B-cell-depleted T cells, or PBMCs. Subjects who had been exposed to COVID-19, were actively infected with it, or had recovered from it provided the deeply sampled blood TCRbeta repertoires that made up the dataset. The repertoires were made available in a free public database intended to serve as a resource for research on the immune response to SARS-CoV-2. The samples were drawn from the first 160 participants of the ongoing ImmuneRACE study and from some 1,300 subjects provided by 6 global collaborators. The sample metadata nearly always contained a de-identified subject ID, COVID-19 status, age in years and sex. HLA class I and class II types, where available, came from metadata supplied by the sample provider rather than from assay-based typing. Broader findings and caveats from the paper: The quantity of clinical and demographic metadata differed by source and by participant and was supplied without curation.

Enrolling through a virtual design, the prospective study's participants ranged in age from roughly 18 to 100 years and lived across about two dozen United States geographic areas. To assign participants to cohorts, the prospective study relied on clinical history that participants themselves reported in a screening survey and a study questionnaire. In the prospective study, whole blood, serum and a nasopharyngeal or oropharyngeal swab were collected from each participant by mobile phlebotomists. Additional blood draws and questionnaires over an approximately two-month period could optionally be provided by prospective study participants. Before DNA extraction, prospective study blood samples were shipped either frozen or at room temperature.

The V gene is TRBV5-1 and the J gene is TRBJ2-1; 7 central bases correspond to TRBD2. Sequencing used PBMCs or T cells enriched from blood (not recorded which). This sequence originates from a woman younger than 35 with acute COVID-19. In nucleotides, the sequence is TGCGCCAGCAGCCCCGCGGGAGCGTACAATGAGCAGTTCTTC. It specifies CASSPAGAYNEQFF.